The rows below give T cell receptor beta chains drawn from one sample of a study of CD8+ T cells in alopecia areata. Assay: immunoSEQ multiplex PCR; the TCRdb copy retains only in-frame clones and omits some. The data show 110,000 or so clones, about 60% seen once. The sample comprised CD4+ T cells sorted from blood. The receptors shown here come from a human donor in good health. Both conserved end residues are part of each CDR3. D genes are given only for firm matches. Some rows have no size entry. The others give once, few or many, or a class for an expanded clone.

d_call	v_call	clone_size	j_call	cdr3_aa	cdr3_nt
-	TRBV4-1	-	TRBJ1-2	CASSQERGSAYGYTF	TGCGCCAGCAGCCAAGAAAGGGGCTCGGCTTATGGCTACACCTTC
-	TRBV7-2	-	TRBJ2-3	CASSLVARDTQYF	TGTGCCAGCAGCTTGGTTGCTCGCGATACGCAGTATTTT
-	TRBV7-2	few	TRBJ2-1	CASSLGQFNEQFF	TGTGCCAGCAGCTTAGGACAGTTTAATGAGCAGTTCTTC
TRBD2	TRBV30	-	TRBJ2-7	CAWGLAGFGEQYF	TGTGCCTGGGGACTAGCGGGGTTTGGCGAGCAGTACTTC
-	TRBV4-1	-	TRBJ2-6	CASSQGRQSGANVLTF	TGCGCCAGCAGCCAGGGCAGACAATCTGGGGCCAACGTCCTGACTTTC
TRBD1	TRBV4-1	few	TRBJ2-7	CASSPGGIDEQYF	TGCGCCAGCAGCCCAGGGGGAATCGACGAGCAGTACTTC
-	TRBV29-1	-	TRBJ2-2	CSGRGNTGELFF	TGCAGCGGGAGGGGAAACACCGGGGAGCTGTTTTTT
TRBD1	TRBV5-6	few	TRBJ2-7	CASRMGQSYEQYF	TGTGCCAGCAGGATGGGACAGAGCTACGAGCAGTACTTC
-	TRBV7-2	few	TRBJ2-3	CASSPRAGVRDTQYF	TGTGCCAGCAGCCCCCGGGCAGGGGTAAGAGATACGCAGTATTTT
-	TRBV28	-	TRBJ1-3	CASSTGTKGNTIYF	TGTGCCAGCAGCACCGGGACGAAAGGAAACACCATATATTTT
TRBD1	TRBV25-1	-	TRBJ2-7	CASSDLTGAGYEQYF	TGTGCCAGCAGTGATTTGACAGGGGCCGGCTACGAGCAGTACTTC
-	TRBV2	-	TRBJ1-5	CASRQGSVGQPQHF	TGTGCCAGCAGGCAGGGCTCGGTCGGGCAGCCCCAGCATTTT
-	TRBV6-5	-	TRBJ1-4	CASRKPDEGEKLFF	TGTGCCAGCAGAAAGCCTGATGAAGGGGAAAAACTGTTTTTT
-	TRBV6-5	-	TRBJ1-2	CASSYSYRDYGYTF	TGTGCCAGCAGTTACTCGTACAGGGACTATGGCTACACCTTC
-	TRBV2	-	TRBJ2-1	CASRQGGTNEQFF	TGTGCCAGCAGGCAGGGAGGCACCAATGAGCAGTTCTTC
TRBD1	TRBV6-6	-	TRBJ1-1	CASSYSGTGGNTEAFF	TGTGCCAGCAGTTACTCGGGGACAGGGGGGAACACTGAAGCTTTCTTT
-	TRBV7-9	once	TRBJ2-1	CASSSWTGAGWNEQFF	TGTGCCAGCAGCTCCTGGACAGGAGCGGGATGGAATGAGCAGTTCTTC
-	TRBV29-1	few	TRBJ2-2	CSVRGVVNTGELFF	TGCAGCGTTAGGGGGGTTGTCAACACCGGGGAGCTGTTTTTT
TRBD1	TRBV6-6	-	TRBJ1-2	CASSPTGDYGYTF	TGTGCCAGCAGTCCCACAGGGGACTATGGCTACACCTTC
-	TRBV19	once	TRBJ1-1	CASSRSGTEAFF	TGTGCCAGTAGTAGGAGCGGCACTGAAGCTTTCTTT
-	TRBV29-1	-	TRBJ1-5	CSVQTDHSNQPQHF	TGCAGCGTACAGACGGATCATAGCAATCAGCCCCAGCATTTT
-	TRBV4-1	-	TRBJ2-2	CASSQVQGNTGELFF	TGCGCCAGCAGCCAAGTCCAGGGAAACACCGGGGAGCTGTTTTTT